This is a list of T cell receptor beta chains from one sample in a study of radiation and T cells in renal cell carcinoma. Only in-frame clones appear in the TCRdb table, and some are missing; sequencing was by immunoSEQ multiplex PCR. The data hold approximately 120,000 clones, with about four fifths observed a single time. The input for sequencing was blood, taken from a patient whose treatment included radiotherapy and nephrectomy. The receptors shown here come from a woman in her fifties or sixties with renal cell carcinoma. The CDR3 runs from the conserved cysteine through the conserved F or W. The D gene is left open where the match is weak. The listing skips clone size in some rows; elsewhere it reads once, few, many or a size class.

NA,13,TRBV28,TRBJ2-7,once,CASSLYGVYEQYF,TGTGCCAGCAGTTTGTACGGGGTCTACGAGCAGTACTTC
NA,12,TRBV5-4,TRBJ2-7,once,CASSTDSYEQYF,TGTGCCAGCAGTACTGACTCCTACGAGCAGTACTTC
TRBD1,14,TRBV7-9,TRBJ1-6,once,CASSEGTGGPPLHF,TGTGCCAGCAGCGAAGGGACAGGGGGGCCACCCCTCCACTTT
NA,12,TRBV28,TRBJ2-1,NA,CASSSTYNEQFF,TGTGCCAGCAGTTCTACGTACAATGAGCAGTTCTTC
TRBD1,14,TRBV4-3,TRBJ1-1,NA,CASSPMLQGAEAFF,TGCGCCAGCAGCCCTATGTTGCAGGGGGCTGAAGCTTTCTTT
NA,14,TRBV2,TRBJ1-2,once,CASSEGGAVGGYTF,TGTGCCAGCAGTGAAGGGGGCGCCGTCGGGGGCTACACCTTC
TRBD1,16,TRBV11-2,TRBJ1-1,NA,CASSFGSGTVNTEAFF,TGTGCCAGCAGCTTCGGGTCCGGGACAGTAAACACTGAAGCTTTCTTT
TRBD1,12,TRBV2,TRBJ2-7,NA,CASGTGVNEQYF,TGTGCCAGCGGGACAGGGGTTAACGAGCAGTACTTC
NA,13,TRBV13,TRBJ2-2,NA,CASDRKNTGELFF,TGTGCCAGCGACAGGAAGAACACCGGGGAGCTGTTTTTT
TRBD1,15,TRBV2,TRBJ2-2,few,CASKPTGALAGELFF,TGTGCCAGTAAGCCGACAGGGGCGCTGGCCGGGGAGCTGTTTTTT
TRBD2,15,TRBV9,TRBJ2-7,many,CASSVVPGGSYEQYF,TGTGCCAGCAGCGTAGTCCCGGGGGGCTCCTACGAGCAGTACTTC
NA,16,TRBV7-2,TRBJ1-3,NA,CASSFRPGFSGNTIYF,TGTGCCAGCAGCTTCCGCCCGGGATTTTCCGGAAACACCATATATTTT
TRBD1,16,TRBV6-1,TRBJ2-2,NA,CASSEGGQGPTGELFF,TGTGCCAGCAGTGAAGGGGGACAGGGCCCCACCGGGGAGCTGTTTTTT
NA,12,TRBV10-1,TRBJ2-7,NA,CATNPEGYEQYF,TGCGCCACGAACCCAGAGGGCTACGAGCAGTACTTC
NA,14,TRBV27,TRBJ2-7,NA,CASSGRQGGYEQYF,TGTGCCAGCAGTGGTCGGCAGGGGGGCTACGAGCAGTACTTC
NA,16,TRBV18,TRBJ2-6,NA,CASSPQGASGANVLTF,TGTGCCAGCTCACCACAGGGAGCATCTGGGGCCAACGTCCTGACTTTC
TRBD1,15,TRBV7-9,TRBJ1-3,NA,CASSGQGQGGNTIYF,TGTGCCAGCAGTGGACAGGGGCAGGGAGGAAACACCATATATTTT
TRBD2,15,TRBV7-9,TRBJ2-3,once,CASSPTSGGSDTQYF,TGTGCCAGCAGCCCAACTAGCGGGGGCTCAGATACGCAGTATTTT
TRBD2,11,TRBV6-1,TRBJ2-7,NA,CASSSAGDQYF,TGTGCCAGCAGCTCTGCGGGGGACCAGTACTTC